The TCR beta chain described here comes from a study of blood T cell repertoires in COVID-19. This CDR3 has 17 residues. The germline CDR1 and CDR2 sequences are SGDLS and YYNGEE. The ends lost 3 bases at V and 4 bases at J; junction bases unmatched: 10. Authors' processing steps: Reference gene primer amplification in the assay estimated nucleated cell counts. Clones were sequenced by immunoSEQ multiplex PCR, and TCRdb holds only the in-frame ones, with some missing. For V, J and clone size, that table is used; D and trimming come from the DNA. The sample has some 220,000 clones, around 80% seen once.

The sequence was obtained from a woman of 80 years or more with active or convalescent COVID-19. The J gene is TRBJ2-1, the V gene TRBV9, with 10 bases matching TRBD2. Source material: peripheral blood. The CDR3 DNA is TGTGCCAGCAGCGACCAATCTCGGACTAGCGGATACAATGAGCAGTTCTTC. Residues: CASSDQSRTSGYNEQFF.